The present TCR beta chain was sequenced within a study of OX40 agonist ivuxolimab in advanced cancers. About the research overall: Dose-escalation cases comprised hepatocellular carcinoma, melanoma, renal cell or head and neck cancer. Partial responses were achieved by three patients, one with hepatocellular carcinoma and two with cutaneous melanoma. Regarding the study as a whole: Specificity for antigen went undetermined in the expanded peripheral T cells. At doses 0.1 to 3.0 mg/kg, CD4+ and CD8+ clones expanded.

A note on this clone: Its antigen is still unknown.

V was trimmed by 4 bases and J by 8 bases, leaving 15 bases between them. Germline V CDR1 and CDR2: LGHNA, YNFKEQ. The CDR3 has 15 amino acids. Sequencing was performed with immunoSEQ multiplex PCR; in TCRdb, only in-frame clones are kept and a portion is missing. The profile shows about 33,000 clones, roughly nine tenths of them singletons. This TCR derives from an adult with an advanced solid tumor such as melanoma, head and neck, liver or kidney cancer. The chain is built from TRBV4-2 and TRBJ1-6; a possible D gene is TRBD1 (5 bases). The sequencing here drew on CD4+ or CD8+ T cells sorted from blood, taken in a trial of the OX40 agonist ivuxolimab. CDR3 residues: CASSPGSARDSPLHF. The CDR3 DNA follows: TGTGCCAGCAGCCCTGGTTCAGCCAGGGATTCACCCCTCCACTTT.